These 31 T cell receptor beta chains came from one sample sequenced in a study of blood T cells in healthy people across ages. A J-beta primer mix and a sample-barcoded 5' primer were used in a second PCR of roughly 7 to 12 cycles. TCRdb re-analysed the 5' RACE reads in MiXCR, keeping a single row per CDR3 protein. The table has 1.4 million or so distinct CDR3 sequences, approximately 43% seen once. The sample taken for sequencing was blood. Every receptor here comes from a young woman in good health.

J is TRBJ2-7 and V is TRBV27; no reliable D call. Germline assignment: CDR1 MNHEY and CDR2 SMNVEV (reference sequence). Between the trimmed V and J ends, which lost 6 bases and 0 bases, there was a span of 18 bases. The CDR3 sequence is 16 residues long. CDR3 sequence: CASSPLLTLSSYEQYF. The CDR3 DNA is TGTGCCAGCAGCCCTCTCCTTACGCTGAGCTCCTACGAGCAGTACTTC.

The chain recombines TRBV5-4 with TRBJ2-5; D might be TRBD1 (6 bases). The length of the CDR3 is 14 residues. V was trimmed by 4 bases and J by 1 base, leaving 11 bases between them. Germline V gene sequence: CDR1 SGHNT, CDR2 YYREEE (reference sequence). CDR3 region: CASSADRLQETQYF. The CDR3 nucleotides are TGTGCCAGCAGCGCCGACAGGCTCCAAGAGACCCAGTACTTC.

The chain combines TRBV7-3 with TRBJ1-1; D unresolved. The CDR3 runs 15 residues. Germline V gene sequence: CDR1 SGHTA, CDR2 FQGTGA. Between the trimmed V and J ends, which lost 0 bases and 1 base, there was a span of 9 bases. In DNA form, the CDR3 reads TGTGCCAGCAGCTTAACGACGAACAGGAACACTGAAGCTTTCTTT. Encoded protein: CASSLTTNRNTEAFF.

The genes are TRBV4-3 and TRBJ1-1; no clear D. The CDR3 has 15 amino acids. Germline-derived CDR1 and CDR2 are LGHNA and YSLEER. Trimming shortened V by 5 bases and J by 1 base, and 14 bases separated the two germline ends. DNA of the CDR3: TGCGCCAGCAGCGCTGCCGGGCCCCGGAACACTGAAGCTTTCTTT. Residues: CASSAAGPRNTEAFF.

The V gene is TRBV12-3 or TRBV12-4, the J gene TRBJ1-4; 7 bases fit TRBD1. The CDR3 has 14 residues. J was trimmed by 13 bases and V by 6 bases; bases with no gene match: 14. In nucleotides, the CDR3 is TGTGCCAGCAGGCAGGGGGGCCCTTCCCAGCGACTGTTTTTT. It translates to CASRQGGPSQRLFF.

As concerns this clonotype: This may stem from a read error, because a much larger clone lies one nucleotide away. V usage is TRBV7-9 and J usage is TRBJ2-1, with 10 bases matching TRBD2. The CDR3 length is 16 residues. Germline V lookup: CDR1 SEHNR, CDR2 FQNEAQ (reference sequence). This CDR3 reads CAGSLPSGREYNEQFF. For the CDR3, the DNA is TGTGCCGGCAGCTTGCCTAGCGGGAGAGAATACAATGAGCAGTTCTTC.

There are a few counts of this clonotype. CDR3 sequence: CAISDGGGRVGGYTF. In DNA, the CDR3 is TGTGCCATCAGTGATGGGGGGGGACGTGTGGGTGGCTACACCTTC. V usage is TRBV10-3 and J usage is TRBJ1-2; TRBD1 might be the D (5 bases). Germline loops: CDR1 ENHRY, CDR2 SYGVKD. CDR3 length equals 15 residues. Trimming cost V 3 bases and J 7 bases, with 18 bases left between them.

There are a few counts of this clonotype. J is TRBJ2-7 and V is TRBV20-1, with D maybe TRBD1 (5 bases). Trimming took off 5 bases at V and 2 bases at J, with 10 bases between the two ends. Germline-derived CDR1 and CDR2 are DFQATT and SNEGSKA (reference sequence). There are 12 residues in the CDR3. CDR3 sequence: CSAATVPYEQYF. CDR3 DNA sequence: TGCAGTGCTGCGACAGTTCCCTACGAGCAGTACTTC.

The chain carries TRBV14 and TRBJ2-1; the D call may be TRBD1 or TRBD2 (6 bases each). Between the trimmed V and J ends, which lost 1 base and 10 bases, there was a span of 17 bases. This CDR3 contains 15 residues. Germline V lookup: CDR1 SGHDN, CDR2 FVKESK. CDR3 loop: CASSQVGGQSYEQFF. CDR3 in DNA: TGTGCCAGCAGCCAAGTGGGAGGACAGTCCTACGAGCAGTTCTTC.

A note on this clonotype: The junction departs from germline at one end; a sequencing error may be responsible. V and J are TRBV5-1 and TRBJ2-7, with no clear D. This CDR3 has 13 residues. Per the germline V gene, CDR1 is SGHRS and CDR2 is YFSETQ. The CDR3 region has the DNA TGCGCCAACAGCTTGGCAGGCCCTTACGAGCAGTACTTC. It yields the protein CANSLAGPYEQYF.

CDR3 nucleotides: TGTGCCAGCGAGGAGAAGATTAAGCAGTTCTTC. Its translation: CASEEKIKQFF. The rearrangement uses TRBV7-9 and TRBJ2-1; no clear D. V lost 8 bases and J lost 11, with 13 bases in between. The germline V gene has CDR1 SEHNR and CDR2 FQNEAQ (reference sequence). This CDR3 contains 11 residues.

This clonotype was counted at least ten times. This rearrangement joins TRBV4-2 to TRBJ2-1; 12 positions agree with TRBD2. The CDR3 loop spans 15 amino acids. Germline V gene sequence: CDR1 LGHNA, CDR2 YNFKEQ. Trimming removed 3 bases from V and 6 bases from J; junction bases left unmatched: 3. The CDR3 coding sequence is TGTGCCAGCAGCCAGGCTAGCGGGGGGGCCAATGAGCAGTTCTTC. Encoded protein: CASSQASGGANEQFF.

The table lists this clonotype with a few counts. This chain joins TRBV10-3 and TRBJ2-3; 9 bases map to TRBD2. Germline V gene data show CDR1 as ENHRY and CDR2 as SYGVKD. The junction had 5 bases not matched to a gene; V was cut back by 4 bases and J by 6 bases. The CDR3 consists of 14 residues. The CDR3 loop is CAISGLAARDTQYF. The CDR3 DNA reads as TGTGCCATCAGTGGACTAGCGGCCCGGGATACGCAGTATTTT.

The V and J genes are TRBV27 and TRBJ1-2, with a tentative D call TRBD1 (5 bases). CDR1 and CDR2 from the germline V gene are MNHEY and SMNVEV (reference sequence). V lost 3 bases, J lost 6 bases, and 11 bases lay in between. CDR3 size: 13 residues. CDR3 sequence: CASSFGQDDGYTF. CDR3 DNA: TGTGCCAGCAGTTTCGGACAAGACGATGGCTACACCTTC.

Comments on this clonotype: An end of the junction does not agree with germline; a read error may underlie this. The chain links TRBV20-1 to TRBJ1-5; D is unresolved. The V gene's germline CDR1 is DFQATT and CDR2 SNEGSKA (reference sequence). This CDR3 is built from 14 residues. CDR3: CGAQSRYSNQPQHF. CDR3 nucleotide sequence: TGCGGTGCCCAGAGCCGATATAGCAATCAGCCCCAGCATTTT.

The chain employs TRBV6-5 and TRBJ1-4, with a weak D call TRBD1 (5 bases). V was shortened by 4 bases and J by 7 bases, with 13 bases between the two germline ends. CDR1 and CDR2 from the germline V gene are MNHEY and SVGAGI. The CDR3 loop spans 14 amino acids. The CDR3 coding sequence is TGTGCCAGCAGTTGCACCGGGGCTGCTGAAAAACTGTTTTTT. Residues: CASSCTGAAEKLFF.

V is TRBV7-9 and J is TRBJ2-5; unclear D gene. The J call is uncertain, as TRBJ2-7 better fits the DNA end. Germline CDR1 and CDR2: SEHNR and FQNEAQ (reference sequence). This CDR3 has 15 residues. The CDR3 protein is CASSLDHTPPYEQYF. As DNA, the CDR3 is TGTGCCAGCAGCTTAGATCACACTCCCCCCTACGAGCAGTACTTC.

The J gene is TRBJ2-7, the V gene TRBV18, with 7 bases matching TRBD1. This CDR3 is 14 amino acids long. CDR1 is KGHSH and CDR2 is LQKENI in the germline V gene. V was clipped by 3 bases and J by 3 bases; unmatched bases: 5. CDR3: CASSPPTGYYEQYF. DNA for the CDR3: TGTGCCAGCTCACCCCCGACAGGGTACTACGAGCAGTACTTC.

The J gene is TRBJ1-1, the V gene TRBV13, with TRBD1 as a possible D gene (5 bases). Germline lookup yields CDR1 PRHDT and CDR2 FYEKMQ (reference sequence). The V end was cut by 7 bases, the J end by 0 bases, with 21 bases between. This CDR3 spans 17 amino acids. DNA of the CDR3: TGTGCCAGCACCCCTCCCGGGGGGACGACTATGAACACTGAAGCTTTCTTT. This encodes CASTPPGGTTMNTEAFF. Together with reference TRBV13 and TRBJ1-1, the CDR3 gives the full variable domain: AAGVIQSPRHLIKEKRETATLKCYPIPRHDTVYWYQQGPGQDPQFLISFYEKMQSDKGSIPDRFSAQQFSDYHSELNMSSLELGDSALYFCASTPPGGTTMNTEAFFGQGTRLTVV.

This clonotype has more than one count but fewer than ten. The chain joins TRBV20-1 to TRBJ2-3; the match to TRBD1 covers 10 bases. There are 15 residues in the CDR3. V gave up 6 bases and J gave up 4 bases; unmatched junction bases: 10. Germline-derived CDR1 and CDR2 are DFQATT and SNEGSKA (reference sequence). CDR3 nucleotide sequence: TGCAGTGCAGCAGCCGGACAGGGGGTGGCAGATACGCAGTATTTT. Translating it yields CSAAAGQGVADTQYF.

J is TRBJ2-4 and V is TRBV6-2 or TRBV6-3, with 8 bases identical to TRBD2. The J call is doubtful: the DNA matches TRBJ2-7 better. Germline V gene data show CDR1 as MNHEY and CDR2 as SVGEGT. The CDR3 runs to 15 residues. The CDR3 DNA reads TGTGCCAGCAGTTACAGGACTAGCAGTTTGGACGAGCAGTACTTC. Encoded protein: CASSYRTSSLDEQYF.

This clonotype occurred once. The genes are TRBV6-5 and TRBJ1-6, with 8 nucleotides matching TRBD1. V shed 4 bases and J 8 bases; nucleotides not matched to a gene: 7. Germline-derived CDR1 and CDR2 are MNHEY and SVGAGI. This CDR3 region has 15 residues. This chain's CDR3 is CASSSRDRSYSPLHF. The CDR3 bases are TGTGCCAGCAGTTCCCGGGACAGGTCTTATTCACCCCTCCACTTT.

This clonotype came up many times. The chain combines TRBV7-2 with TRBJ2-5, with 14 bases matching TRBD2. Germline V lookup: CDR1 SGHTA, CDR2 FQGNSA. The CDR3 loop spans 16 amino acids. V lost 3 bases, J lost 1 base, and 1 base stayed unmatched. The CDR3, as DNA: TGTGCCAGCAGCTTGGGACTAGCGGGGGCCCAAGAGACCCAGTACTTC. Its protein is CASSLGLAGAQETQYF.

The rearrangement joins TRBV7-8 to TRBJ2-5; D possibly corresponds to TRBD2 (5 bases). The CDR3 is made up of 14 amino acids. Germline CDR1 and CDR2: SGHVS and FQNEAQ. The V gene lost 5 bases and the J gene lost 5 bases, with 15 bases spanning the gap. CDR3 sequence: CASSALEGLETQYF. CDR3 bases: TGTGCCAGCAGCGCGCTCGAGGGCCTTGAGACCCAGTACTTC.

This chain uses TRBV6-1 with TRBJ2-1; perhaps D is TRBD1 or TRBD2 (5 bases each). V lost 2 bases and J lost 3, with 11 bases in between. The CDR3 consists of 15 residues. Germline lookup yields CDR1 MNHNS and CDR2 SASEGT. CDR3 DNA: TGTGCCAGCAGTGAACAGGGAGCCGGCTACAATGAGCAGTTCTTC. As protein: CASSEQGAGYNEQFF.

The CDR3 loop reads CASSLTRTGKETQYF. CDR3 bases: TGTGCCAGCAGTTTAACCAGAACAGGGAAAGAGACCCAGTACTTC. This rearrangement joins TRBV12-3 or TRBV12-4 to TRBJ2-4; D is possibly TRBD1 (6 bases). The J call may not be correct, given that the DNA end is closer to TRBJ2-5. The CDR3 runs to 15 residues.

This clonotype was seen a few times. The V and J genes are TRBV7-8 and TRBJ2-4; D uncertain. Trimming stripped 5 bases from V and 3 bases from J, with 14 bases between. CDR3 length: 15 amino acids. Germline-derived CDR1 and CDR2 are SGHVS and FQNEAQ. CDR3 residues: CASSPSFLGKNIQYF. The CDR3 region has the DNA TGTGCCAGCAGCCCTAGTTTTTTGGGCAAAAACATTCAGTACTTC.

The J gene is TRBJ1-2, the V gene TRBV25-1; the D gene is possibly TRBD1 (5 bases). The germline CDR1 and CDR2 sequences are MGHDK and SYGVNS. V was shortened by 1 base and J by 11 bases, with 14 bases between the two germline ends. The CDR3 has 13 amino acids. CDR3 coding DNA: TGTGCCAGCAGTGAATCCGTAAGGGACGGTTACACCTTC. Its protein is CASSESVRDGYTF.

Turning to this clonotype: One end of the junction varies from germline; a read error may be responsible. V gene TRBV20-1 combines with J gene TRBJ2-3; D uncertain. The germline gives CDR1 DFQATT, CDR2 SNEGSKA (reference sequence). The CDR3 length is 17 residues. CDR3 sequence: CSDRDVRRQPLEDTQYF. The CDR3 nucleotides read TGCAGTGATAGAGACGTACGGCGGCAGCCGCTGGAAGATACGCAGTATTTT.

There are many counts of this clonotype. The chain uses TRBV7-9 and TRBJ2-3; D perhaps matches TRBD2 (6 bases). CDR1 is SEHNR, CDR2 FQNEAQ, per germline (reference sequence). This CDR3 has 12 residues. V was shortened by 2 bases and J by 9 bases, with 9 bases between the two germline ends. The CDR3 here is CASSLRGRTQYF. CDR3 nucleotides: TGTGCCAGCAGCTTACGGGGGAGGACGCAGTATTTT.

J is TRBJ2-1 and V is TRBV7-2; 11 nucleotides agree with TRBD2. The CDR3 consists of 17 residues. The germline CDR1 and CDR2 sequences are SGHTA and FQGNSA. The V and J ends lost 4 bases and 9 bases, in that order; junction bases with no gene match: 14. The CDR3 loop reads CASSSSPFTSGRGEQFF. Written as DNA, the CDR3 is TGTGCCAGCAGCTCTAGCCCCTTTACTAGCGGGAGAGGTGAGCAGTTCTTC.